The clone carrying this T cell receptor (beta chain) has a handful of counts. Its antigen is unidentified. This sample was included in a study of T cells after yellow fever vaccination. Study-level findings and limits: Although the secondary response was weaker, it peaked faster, at day 5 versus 15.

CDR3 length: 16 amino acids. V shed 0 bases, J shed 1 base, and the junction held 4 bases outside the gene matches. Germline loops: CDR1 SGHNT, CDR2 YYREEE (reference sequence). In TCRdb, the 5' RACE reads were re-called with MiXCR into one record per CDR3 protein. The sample shows over 150,000 distinct CDR3 sequences, around 7.2% of them seen only once. This TCR derives from a man aged 18 to 30 who received the YFV17D yellow fever vaccine. Sequencing was performed on CD4+ T cells sorted from PBMCs, taken more than 4 days after the first yellow fever vaccination. J is TRBJ2-1 and V is TRBV5-4; the match to TRBD2 covers 7 bases. CDR3 nucleotide sequence: TGTGCCAGCAGCTTGGGCGCGGGGGAATCCTACAATGAGCAGTTCTTC. It is translated as CASSLGAGESYNEQFF.